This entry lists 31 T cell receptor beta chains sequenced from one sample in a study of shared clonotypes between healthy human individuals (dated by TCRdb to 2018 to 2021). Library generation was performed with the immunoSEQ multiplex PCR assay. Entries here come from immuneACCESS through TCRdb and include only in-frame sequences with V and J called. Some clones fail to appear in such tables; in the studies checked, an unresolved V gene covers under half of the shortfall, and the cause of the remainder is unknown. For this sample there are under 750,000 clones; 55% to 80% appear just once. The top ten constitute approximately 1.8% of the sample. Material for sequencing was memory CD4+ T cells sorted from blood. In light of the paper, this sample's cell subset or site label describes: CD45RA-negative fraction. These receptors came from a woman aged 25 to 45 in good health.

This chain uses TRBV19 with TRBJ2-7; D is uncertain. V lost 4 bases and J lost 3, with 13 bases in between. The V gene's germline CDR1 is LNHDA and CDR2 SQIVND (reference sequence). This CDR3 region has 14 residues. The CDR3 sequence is CASSRTGRFYEQYF. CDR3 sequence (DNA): TGTGCCAGTAGTAGGACCGGGCGGTTCTACGAGCAGTACTTC.

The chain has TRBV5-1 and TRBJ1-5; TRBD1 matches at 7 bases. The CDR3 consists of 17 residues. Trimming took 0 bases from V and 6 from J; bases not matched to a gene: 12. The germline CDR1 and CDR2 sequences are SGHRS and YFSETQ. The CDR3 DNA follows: TGCGCCAGCAGCTTGGCCCCGGGACAGCAGGGCCTTCAGCCCCAGCATTTT. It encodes CASSLAPGQQGLQPQHF.

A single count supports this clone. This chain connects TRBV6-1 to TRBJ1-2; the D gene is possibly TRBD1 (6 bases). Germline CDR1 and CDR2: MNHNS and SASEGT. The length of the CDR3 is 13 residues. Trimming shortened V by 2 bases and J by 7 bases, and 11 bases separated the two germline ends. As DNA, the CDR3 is TGTGCCAGCAGTGAAATTACAGGGCCTGGCTACACCTTC. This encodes CASSEITGPGYTF.

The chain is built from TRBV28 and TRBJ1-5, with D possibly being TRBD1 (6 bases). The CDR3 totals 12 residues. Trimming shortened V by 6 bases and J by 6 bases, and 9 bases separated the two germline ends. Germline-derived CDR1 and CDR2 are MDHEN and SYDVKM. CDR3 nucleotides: TGTGCCAGCAGCGGGGGGGCTCAGCCCCAGCATTTT. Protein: CASSGGAQPQHF.

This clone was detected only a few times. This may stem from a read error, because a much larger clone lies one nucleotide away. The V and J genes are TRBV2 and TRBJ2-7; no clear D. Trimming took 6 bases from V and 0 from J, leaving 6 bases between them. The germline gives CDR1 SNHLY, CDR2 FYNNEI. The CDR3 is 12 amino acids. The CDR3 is CASRITSYEQYF. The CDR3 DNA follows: TGTGCCAGCAGAATAACCTCCTACGAGCAGTACTTC.

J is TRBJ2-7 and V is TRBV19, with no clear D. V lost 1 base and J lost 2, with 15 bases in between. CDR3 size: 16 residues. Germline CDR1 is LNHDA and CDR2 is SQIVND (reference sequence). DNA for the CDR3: TGTGCCAGTAGTATAGCTGGAACAGCCTTGGCCTACGAGCAGTACTTC. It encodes CASSIAGTALAYEQYF.

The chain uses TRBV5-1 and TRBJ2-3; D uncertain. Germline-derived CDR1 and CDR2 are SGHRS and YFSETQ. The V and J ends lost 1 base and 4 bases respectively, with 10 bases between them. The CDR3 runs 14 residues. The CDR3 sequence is CASSLTPFADTQYF. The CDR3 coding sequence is TGCGCCAGCAGCTTGACGCCCTTTGCAGATACGCAGTATTTT. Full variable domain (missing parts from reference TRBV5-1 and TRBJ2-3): KAGVTQTPRYLIKTRGQQVTLSCSPISGHRSVSWYQQTPGQGLQFLFEYFSETQRNKGNFPGRFSGRQFSNSRSEMNVSTLELGDSALYLCASSLTPFADTQYFGPGTRLTVL.

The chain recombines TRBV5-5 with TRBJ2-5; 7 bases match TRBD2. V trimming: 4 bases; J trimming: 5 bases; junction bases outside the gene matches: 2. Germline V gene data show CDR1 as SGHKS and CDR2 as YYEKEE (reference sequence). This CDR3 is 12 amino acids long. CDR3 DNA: TGTGCCAGCAGCGCCGGGGGGGAGACCCAGTACTTC. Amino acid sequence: CASSAGGETQYF.

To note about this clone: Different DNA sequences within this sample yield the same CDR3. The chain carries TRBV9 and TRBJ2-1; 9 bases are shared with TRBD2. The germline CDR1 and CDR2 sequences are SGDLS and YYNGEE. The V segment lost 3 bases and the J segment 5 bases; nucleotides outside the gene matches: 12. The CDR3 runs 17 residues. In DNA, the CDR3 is TGTGCCAGCAGCGGAAGCTCGGGACTAGCTCCTGACAATGAGCAGTTCTTC. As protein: CASSGSSGLAPDNEQFF.

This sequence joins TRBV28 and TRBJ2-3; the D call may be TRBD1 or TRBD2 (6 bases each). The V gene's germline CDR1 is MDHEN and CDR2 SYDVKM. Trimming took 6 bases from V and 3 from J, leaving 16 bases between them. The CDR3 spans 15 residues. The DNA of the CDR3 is TGTGCCAGCAGATACGGAGGGGGTCGGACAGATACGCAGTATTTT. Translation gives CASRYGGGRTDTQYF.

The CDR3 DNA follows: TGTGCCAGCAGCCCAAAACAAACGATCCTAGGCGATGAGCAGTTCTTC. Residues: CASSPKQTILGDEQFF. The J gene is TRBJ2-1, the V gene TRBV11-2; D gene uncertain. The CDR3 length is 16 residues. Germline V gene sequence: CDR1 SGHAT, CDR2 FQNNGV. The V and J ends lost 5 bases and 8 bases respectively, with 22 bases between them.

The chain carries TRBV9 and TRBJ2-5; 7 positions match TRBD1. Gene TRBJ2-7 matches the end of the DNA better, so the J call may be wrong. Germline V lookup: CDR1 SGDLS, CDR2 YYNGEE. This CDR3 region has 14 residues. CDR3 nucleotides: TGTGCCAGCAGCGTAGCCGACAGGGTTAACGAGCAGTACTTC. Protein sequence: CASSVADRVNEQYF.

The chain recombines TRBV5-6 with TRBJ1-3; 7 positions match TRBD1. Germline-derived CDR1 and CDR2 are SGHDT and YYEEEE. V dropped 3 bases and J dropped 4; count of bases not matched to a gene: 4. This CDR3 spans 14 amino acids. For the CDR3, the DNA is TGTGCCAGCAGCTCGGGACAGCCCGGAAACACCATATATTTT. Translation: CASSSGQPGNTIYF.

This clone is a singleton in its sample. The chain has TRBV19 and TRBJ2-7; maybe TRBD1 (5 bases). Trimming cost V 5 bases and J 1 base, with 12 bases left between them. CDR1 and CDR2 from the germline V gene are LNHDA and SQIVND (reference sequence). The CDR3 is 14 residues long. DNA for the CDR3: TGTGCCAGTAGTCCCCAGACAGCTTCCTACGAGCAGTACTTC. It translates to CASSPQTASYEQYF. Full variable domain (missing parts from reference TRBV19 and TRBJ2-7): DGGITQSPKYLFRKEGQNVTLSCEQNLNHDAMYWYRQDPGQGLRLIYYSQIVNDFQKGDIAEGYSVSREKKESFPLTVTSAQKNPTAFYLCASSPQTASYEQYFGPGTRLTVT.

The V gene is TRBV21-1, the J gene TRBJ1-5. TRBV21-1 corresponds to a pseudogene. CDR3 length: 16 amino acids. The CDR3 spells CASRARESPRNQPQHF. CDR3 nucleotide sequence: TGTGCCAGCAGGGCAAGGGAATCCCCTCGCAATCAGCCCCAGCATTTT.

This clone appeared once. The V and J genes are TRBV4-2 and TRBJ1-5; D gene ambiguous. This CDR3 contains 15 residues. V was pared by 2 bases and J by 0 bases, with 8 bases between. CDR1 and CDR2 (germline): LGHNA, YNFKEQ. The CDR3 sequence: CASSQLGPSNQPQHF. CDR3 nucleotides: TGTGCCAGCAGCCAACTCGGTCCTAGCAATCAGCCCCAGCATTTT.

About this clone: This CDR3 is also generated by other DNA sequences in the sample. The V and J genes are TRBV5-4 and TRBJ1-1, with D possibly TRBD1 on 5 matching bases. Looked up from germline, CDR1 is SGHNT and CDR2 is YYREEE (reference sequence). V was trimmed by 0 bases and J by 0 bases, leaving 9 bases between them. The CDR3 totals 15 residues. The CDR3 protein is CASSLAGTMNTEAFF. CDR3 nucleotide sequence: TGTGCCAGCAGCTTGGCAGGGACCATGAACACTGAAGCTTTCTTT.

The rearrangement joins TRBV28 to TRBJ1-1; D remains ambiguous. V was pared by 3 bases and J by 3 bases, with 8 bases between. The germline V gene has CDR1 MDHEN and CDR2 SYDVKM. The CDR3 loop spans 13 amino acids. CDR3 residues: CASSFGVDTEAFF. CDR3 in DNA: TGTGCCAGCAGTTTCGGGGTCGACACTGAAGCTTTCTTT. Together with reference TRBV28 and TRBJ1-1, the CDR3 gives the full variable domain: DVKVTQSSRYLVKRTGEKVFLECVQDMDHENMFWYRQDPGLGLRLIYFSYDVKMKEKGDIPEGYSVSREKKERFSLILESASTNQTSMYLCASSFGVDTEAFFGQGTRLTVV.

In DNA form, the CDR3 reads TGTGCCAGCAGCTTAGGACTAGCGGGGACCAAAAACATTCAGTACTTC. Its protein product is CASSLGLAGTKNIQYF. This chain connects TRBV7-6 to TRBJ2-4; 11 positions match TRBD2. Germline CDR1 SGHVS, CDR2 FNYEAQ. J lost 2 bases, V lost 1 base, and 1 base had no gene match. The length of the CDR3 is 16 residues.

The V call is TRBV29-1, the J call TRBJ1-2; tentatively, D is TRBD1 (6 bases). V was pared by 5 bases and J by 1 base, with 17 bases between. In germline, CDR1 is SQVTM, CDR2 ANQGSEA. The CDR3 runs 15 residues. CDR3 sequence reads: CSVRLPGHSNYGYTF. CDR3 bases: TGCAGCGTTCGCTTACCGGGACACAGTAACTATGGCTACACCTTC.

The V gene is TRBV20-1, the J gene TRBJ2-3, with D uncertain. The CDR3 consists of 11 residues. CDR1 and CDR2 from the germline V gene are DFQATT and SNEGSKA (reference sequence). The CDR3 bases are TGCATACCACTTAGCACAGATACGCAGTATTTT. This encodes CIPLSTDTQYF.

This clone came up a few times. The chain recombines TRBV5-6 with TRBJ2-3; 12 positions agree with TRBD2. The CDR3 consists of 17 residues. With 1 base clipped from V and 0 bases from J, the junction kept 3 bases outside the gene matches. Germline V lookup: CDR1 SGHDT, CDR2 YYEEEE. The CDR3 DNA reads TGTGCCAGCAGCTTGTGGGGGACTAGCGGGAGCACAGATACGCAGTATTTT. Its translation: CASSLWGTSGSTDTQYF.

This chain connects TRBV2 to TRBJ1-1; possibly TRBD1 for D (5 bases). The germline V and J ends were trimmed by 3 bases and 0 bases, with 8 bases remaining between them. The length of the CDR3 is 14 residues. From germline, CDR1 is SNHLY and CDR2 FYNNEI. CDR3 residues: CASSEGRLNTEAFF. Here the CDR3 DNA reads TGTGCCAGCAGTGAGGGACGGCTGAACACTGAAGCTTTCTTT. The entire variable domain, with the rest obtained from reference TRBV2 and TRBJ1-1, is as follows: EPEVTQTPSHQVTQMGQEVILRCVPISNHLYFYWYRQILGQKVEFLVSFYNNEISEKSEIFDDQFSVERPDGSNFTLKIRSTKLEDSAMYFCASSEGRLNTEAFFGQGTRLTVV.

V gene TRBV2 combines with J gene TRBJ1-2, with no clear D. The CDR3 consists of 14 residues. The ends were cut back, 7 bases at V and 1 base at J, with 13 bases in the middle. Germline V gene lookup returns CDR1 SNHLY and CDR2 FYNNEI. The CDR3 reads CASNQVGINYGYTF. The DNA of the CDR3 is TGTGCCAGCAACCAGGTCGGCATTAACTATGGCTACACCTTC.

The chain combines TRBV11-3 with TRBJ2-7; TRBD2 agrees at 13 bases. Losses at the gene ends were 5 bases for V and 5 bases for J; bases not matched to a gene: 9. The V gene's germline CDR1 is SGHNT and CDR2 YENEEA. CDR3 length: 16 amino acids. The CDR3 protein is CASSPGLAGARDEQYF. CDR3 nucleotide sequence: TGTGCCAGCAGCCCCGGACTAGCGGGAGCTCGGGACGAGCAGTACTTC. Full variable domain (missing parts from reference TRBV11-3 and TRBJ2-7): EAGVVQSPRYKIIEKKQPVAFWCNPISGHNTLYWYLQNLGQGPELLIRYENEEAVDDSQLPKDRFSAERLKGVDSTLKIQPAELGDSAVYLCASSPGLAGARDEQYFGPGTRLTVT.

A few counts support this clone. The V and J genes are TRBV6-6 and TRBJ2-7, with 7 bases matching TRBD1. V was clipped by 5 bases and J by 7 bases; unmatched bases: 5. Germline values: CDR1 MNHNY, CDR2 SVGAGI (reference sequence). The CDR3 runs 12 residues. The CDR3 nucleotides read TGTGCCAGCAGTCAACAGGGGTGGGAGCAGTACTTC. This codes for CASSQQGWEQYF.

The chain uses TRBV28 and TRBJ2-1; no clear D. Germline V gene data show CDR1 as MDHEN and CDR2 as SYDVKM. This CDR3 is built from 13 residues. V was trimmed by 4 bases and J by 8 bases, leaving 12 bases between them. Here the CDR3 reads CASSSPSMYEQFF. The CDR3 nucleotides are TGTGCCAGCAGTTCGCCTAGTATGTATGAGCAGTTCTTC. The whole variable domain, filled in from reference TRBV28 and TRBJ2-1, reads DVKVTQSSRYLVKRTGEKVFLECVQDMDHENMFWYRQDPGLGLRLIYFSYDVKMKEKGDIPEGYSVSREKKERFSLILESASTNQTSMYLCASSSPSMYEQFFGPGTRLTVL.

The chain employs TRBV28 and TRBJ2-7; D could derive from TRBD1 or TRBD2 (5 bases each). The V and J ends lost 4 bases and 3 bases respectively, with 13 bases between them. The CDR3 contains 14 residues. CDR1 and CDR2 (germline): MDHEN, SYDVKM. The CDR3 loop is CASSSGTRYYEQYF. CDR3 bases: TGTGCCAGCAGTTCCGGGACCCGGTACTACGAGCAGTACTTC.

The CDR3 loop is CASSPPAFSYEQYF. As DNA, the CDR3 is TGTGCCAGCTCACCACCCGCATTTTCCTACGAGCAGTACTTC. The rearrangement uses TRBV18 and TRBJ2-7, with D unresolved. This CDR3 has 14 amino acids. The V and J ends lost 0 bases and 1 base respectively, with 7 bases between them. CDR1 and CDR2 (germline): KGHSH, LQKENI.

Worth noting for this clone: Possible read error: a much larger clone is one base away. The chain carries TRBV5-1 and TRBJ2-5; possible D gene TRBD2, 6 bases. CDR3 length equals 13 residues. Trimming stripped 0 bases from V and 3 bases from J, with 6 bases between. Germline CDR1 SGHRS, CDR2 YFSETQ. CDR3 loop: CASSLGGEETQYF. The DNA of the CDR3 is TGCGCCAGCAGCTTGGGCGGGGAAGAGACCCAGTACTTC.

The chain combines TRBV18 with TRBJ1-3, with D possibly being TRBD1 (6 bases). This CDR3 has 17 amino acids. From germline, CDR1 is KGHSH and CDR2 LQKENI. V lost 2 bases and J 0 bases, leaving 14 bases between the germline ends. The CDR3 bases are TGTGCCAGCTCACCAGGGGCAGGGGCCAGCTCTGGAAACACCATATATTTT. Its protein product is CASSPGAGASSGNTIYF.